This is a list of T cell receptor beta chains from one sample in a study of blood T cell repertoires in COVID-19. Some clones are missing from TCRdb's copy, which holds only in-frame ones; the method was immunoSEQ multiplex PCR. Among fewer than 200,000 clones listed, roughly 85% were seen once. Sequences were obtained from peripheral blood. These receptors were taken from a woman in her seventies with acute or convalescent COVID-19. The conserved cysteine and the conserved F or W are not part of the CDR3 here. A D gene is named only where the DNA matches it firmly.

v_gene,len,d_gene,CDR3aa
TRBV4-2,14,.,ASSQDEERTYNEQF
TRBV7-6,13,.,ASSLEGHGNTEAF
TRBV5-1,13,TRBD1,ASRPGTGGNQPQH
TRBV2,11,.,ASRGTFYNEQF
TRBV5-4,15,.,ASSLAGQTSGANVLT
TRBV30,12,.,AWTGVRAKNIQY
TRBV3-1/TRBV3-2,16,.,ASSQGALTGLTGNTIY
TRBV5-1,13,.,ASRYRTTGNTEAF
TRBV7-3,9,.,ASSQGAQQF
TRBV2,10,.,ASSEAVYGYT
TRBV9,13,.,ASSIGLVSSYEQY
TRBV19,13,TRBD1,ASSQTGGSYNEQF
TRBV19,17,TRBD2,ASSILGTSGRSPYNEQF
TRBV29-1,13,TRBD1,SVESPDRGQNGYT
TRBV23-1,18,.,ASTHAPGTSDDSGANVLT
TRBV7-3,17,TRBD2,ASSLYFQEAGLDLDTQY
TRBV5-4,13,TRBD2,ASSPSGTVYNEQF
TRBV19,17,TRBD2,ASSPFPARGSPTYNEQF
TRBV6-1,12,.,ASSEGYLNTEAF
TRBV2,12,TRBD2,ASSELLAGGSEF
TRBV24-1,9,.,ATSVSREQF
TRBV20-1,12,.,SASFQGQSNGYT
TRBV28,13,.,ASRQDRAFQETQY
TRBV6-6,12,.,ASSSRGSDQPQH
TRBV4-2,14,TRBD2,ASSQDPGLVIRQQY
TRBV3-1/TRBV3-2,12,.,ASSQLDNTGELF
TRBV30,11,.,AWSRSPNTEAF
TRBV11-2,12,.,ASSFHRDTYEQY
TRBV5-4,14,.,ASSPTPHTRQETQY
TRBV2,9,.,ASSEWGERD
TRBV15,14,.,ATSRAPGLPSGELF
TRBV30,10,TRBD2,ASGLASREQY
TRBV6-5,12,.,ASSGTGILGGYT
TRBV19,14,TRBD2,ASSGSTSGRTNEQF
TRBV3-1/TRBV3-2,14,TRBD2,ASSQEYSGITGELF
TRBV5-1,13,.,ASSLGGRGSSPLH
TRBV6-5,13,.,ASRPPGGPYNEQF
TRBV18,13,.,ASSPRDPGTGELF
TRBV29-1,13,.,SVGSLGGYGNEQF
TRBV30,13,TRBD1,AWSRDRGFGGELF
TRBV4-1,13,TRBD2,ASSQGLAASYEQY
TRBV6-5,10,.,ASRGDRSPLH
TRBV15,13,.,ATSRDGAGSYGYT